The 32 T cell receptor delta chains below all came from one sample that was sequenced in a study of γδ T cells in repeated Plasmodium falciparum infection. Flow sorting of PBMC yielded separate Vgamma9/Vdelta2+ and Vdelta2-negative gammadelta T cell populations for bulk repertoire analysis. TCRdb re-processed the multiplex PCR reads using CATT. Of 53,000 or so delta-chain clones listed, around 2% are singletons. Material: gamma-delta T cells from blood. These receptors all stem from a pool of human donors (malaria-infected and uninfected, not separated).

This clone was counted at least ten times. The mismatch at residue 10 between this DNA's translation and the TCRdb protein of a much larger clone likely reflects a read error; the protein shown is translated from the DNA. This specimen includes other DNA sequences encoding the same CDR3. The genes are TRDV1 and TRDJ1; 12 bases are shared with TRDD3. The J gene is absent in TCRdb and was assigned here via DNA matching to germline. The J segment lost 0 bases and the V segment lost 0 bases, leaving 17 bases of the junction unmatched. There are 22 residues in the CDR3. CDR1 and CDR2 from the germline V gene are TSWWSYY and QGS. CDR3 nucleotides: TGTGCTCTTGGGGAACTCTGCCCTCATCCACTGGGGGATACCATATACACCGATAAACTCATCTTT. Translation: CALGELCPHPLGDTIYTDKLIF.

The table lists this clone with a few counts. A far more abundant clone sits one base away, making this likely a read error. This same CDR3 is encoded by further DNA sequences in the sample. The rearrangement links TRDV1 to TRDJ1; 10 nucleotides line up with TRDD3. Germline matching of the DNA provided the J gene here, since TCRdb leaves it blank. This CDR3 has 26 residues. V lost 1 base and J lost 0; bases outside the gene matches: 32. The germline CDR1 and CDR2 sequences are TSWWSYY and QGS. CDR3 coding DNA: TGTGCTCTTGGGGAACGAACGATTGTCCTGCCGATGAGAGGGGGATACGCCGTTTTATACACCGATAAACTCATCTTT. As protein: CALGERTIVLPMRGGYAVLYTDKLIF.

This clone was detected only a few times. A read error likely explains why the TCRdb protein, taken from a much larger clone, differs from this DNA's translation at residue 9; the protein shown is translated from the DNA. The chain recombines TRDV2 with TRDJ2, with 9 nucleotides matching TRDD3. Since TCRdb gives no J gene, matching the DNA to germline was used here to assign it. J was trimmed by 9 bases and V by 8 bases; bases with no gene match: 15. Germline V gives CDR1 GEAIGNYY, CDR2 EKD. The CDR3 length is 15 residues. The CDR3 region is CAFTELGELSSQLFF. CDR3 nucleotides: TGTGCCTTTACTGAACTGGGGGAGCTTTCTTCACAACTCTTCTTT.

This clone was observed a handful of times. TCRdb's entry gives the protein of a much larger clone, which mismatches this DNA's translation at residue 21, likely from a read error; the protein reported here is translated from the DNA. V gene TRDV2 was called; the J gene was not; TRDD3 was called by the table and not checked on the DNA. The length of the CDR3 is 23 residues. Germline V gene sequence: CDR1 GEAIGNYY, CDR2 EKD. DNA of the CDR3: TGTGCCTGTGACACCCTCCCGACTCCTGGGGGACGCGGCCGGCCGACCAACACCGATAAATTCATCTTT. Residues: CACDTLPTPGGRGRPTNTDKFIF.

In its sample, this clone was seen many times. TCRdb's listed protein matches a much larger clone and diverges from this DNA's translation at residue 6, likely through a read error; the protein shown comes from the DNA. DNA of the CDR3: TGTGCCTGTGAGCCTACGGGGGAATTAGATAAACTCATCTTT. Translating gives CACEPTGELDKLIF. The chain couples TRDV2 to TRDJ1, with a weak D call TRDD3 (6 bases). The J gene was missing in TCRdb and was found by matching the end of the DNA to germline. This CDR3 region has 14 residues. Germline assignment: CDR1 GEAIGNYY and CDR2 EKD. V was shortened by 4 bases and J by 5 bases, with 16 bases between the two germline ends.

This clone came up a few times. The protein held in TCRdb is that of a much larger clone and does not match this DNA's translation at residue 6, likely because of a read error; the protein shown is translated from the DNA. This sequence joins TRDV3 and TRDJ1; D is undetermined. The J gene is absent in TCRdb and was assigned here via DNA matching to germline. CDR3 length: 13 residues. Trimming removed 2 bases at V and 3 bases at J, with 13 bases between. Germline assignment: CDR1 TVYSNPD and CDR2 GDNSRS (reference sequence). In DNA form, the CDR3 reads TGTGCCTTTTCCCCCAGCCGGGCCGATAAACTCATCTTT. It yields the protein CAFSPSRADKLIF. The variable domain in full, with the rest retrieved from reference TRDV3 and TRDJ1, is CDKVTQSSPDQTVASGSEVVLLCTYDTVYSNPDLFWYRIRPDYSFQFVFYGDNSRSEGADFTQGRFSVKHILTQKAFHLVISPVRTEDSATYYCAFSPSRADKLIFGKGTRVTVEP.

This clone occurred a few times. Given a far larger clone just one base away, this is likely a sequencing read error. Other DNA sequences in the sample encode the same CDR3. The V gene is TRDV1, but the J gene lacks a call; no check of the table's D call, TRDD3, against the DNA was made. The CDR3 totals 23 residues. Germline CDR1 reads TSWWSYY; CDR2 reads QGS. The CDR3 DNA is TGTGCTCTTGGGGAACGGATCCTACCCTATACTGGGGGATACCGGGCGTACACCGATAAACTCATCTTC. Translated, it gives CALGERILPYTGGYRAYTDKLIF.

Turning to this clone: A far larger clone differs by one base, so this is likely a read error. This same CDR3 is encoded by further DNA sequences in the sample. V is TRDV1 and J is TRDJ1; 8 bases are shared with TRDD3. TCRdb offers no J gene call, so here the DNA was matched to germline to obtain one. The CDR3 contains 26 residues. Germline CDR1 reads TSWWSYY; CDR2 reads QGS. The CDR3 region is CALAEHEVLSSTGGVIGFKPTDKLIF. DNA of the CDR3: TGTGCTCTTGCGGAACATGAGGTCCTATCTAGTACTGGGGGCGTTATTGGATTCAAGCCCACCGATAAACTCATCTTT.

The sample holds a few counts of this clone. TCRdb assigns this DNA the protein of a much larger clone, which departs from its translation at residues 11 and 13; this likely reflects a read error, and the protein shown comes from translating the DNA. The chain combines TRDV1 with TRDJ1; 11 bases are a match to TRDD3. This CDR3 is built from 23 residues. Per the germline V gene, CDR1 is TSWWSYY and CDR2 is QGS. Trimming cost V 5 bases and J 0 bases; bases outside gene matches: 26. The CDR3 region is CALGSTWAAPSLLGGYDTDKLIF. In DNA, the CDR3 is TGTGCTCTTGGGTCAACTTGGGCGGCTCCCTCCCTGCTTGGGGGATACGACACCGATAAACTCATCTTT.

In the case of this clone: With a far larger clone one base away, a read error is the likely cause. The identical CDR3 is also encoded by other nucleotide sequences in the sample. This chain links TRDV1 with TRDJ1; 7 bases agree with TRDD3. Assignment of the J gene here rests on matching the DNA to germline, because TCRdb gives none. From germline, CDR1 is TSWWSYY and CDR2 QGS. CDR3 length equals 20 residues. The CDR3 sequence is CALGVPHPFYGGLNTDKLIF. The DNA for the CDR3 is TGTGCTCTCGGGGTACCCCATCCTTTCTATGGGGGACTAAACACCGATAAACTCATCTTT.

The table lists this clone with a few counts. TCRdb shows a much larger clone's protein in place of this DNA's translation, and the two differ at residue 5, likely through a read error; the protein shown is translated from the DNA. The chain carries TRDV2 and TRDJ1, with TRDD3 matching over 7 bases. Germline CDR1 GEAIGNYY, CDR2 EKD. V lost 7 bases, J lost 1 base, and 11 bases stayed unmatched. This CDR3 contains 15 residues. CDR3 amino acids: CACDLVGESTDKLIF. The CDR3 DNA is TGTGCCTGCGACTTGGTGGGGGAGAGCACCGATAAACTCATCTTT.

Points on this clone: TCRdb records a much larger clone's protein for this DNA, with a difference at residue 25 that likely arises from a read error; the protein given is the translation of the DNA. V gene TRDV1 was called; the J gene was not; the D call of TRDD3 is as the table states it, not checked on the DNA. The length of the CDR3 is 27 residues. Germline CDR1 is TSWWSYY and CDR2 is QGS. The CDR3 DNA is TGTGCTCTTGGGAAGAGGTCGGAACTACGTACCCCCGTACTGGGGGTTGGTTGGAGCCTGGCCACCGATAAACCCATCTTT. This sequence encodes CALGKRSELRTPVLGVGWSLATDKPIF.

This clone has just a few counts. TCRdb attributes to this sequence the protein of a much larger clone, which differs from the DNA translation at residue 8; a read error is likely, and the protein displayed is translated from the DNA. The chain has TRDV2 and TRDJ1, with 10 bases lining up with TRDD3. TCRdb gives no J gene; it was assigned here by matching the DNA to germline. CDR3 length equals 23 residues. J lost 0 bases, V lost 0 bases, and 24 bases had no gene match. Germline loops: CDR1 GEAIGNYY, CDR2 EKD. The CDR3 DNA reads as TGTGCCTGTGACACCTTGCTGGGTGGGAAAGTACTGGGGGATTCCCCGTACACCGATAAACTCATCTTT. This sequence encodes CACDTLLGGKVLGDSPYTDKLIF.

In the case of this clone: This DNA translates differently at residue 9 from the TCRdb protein, which is that of a much larger clone; a read error is likely, and the protein shown is the DNA's own translation. This sequence joins TRDV1 and TRDJ1; 8 bases match TRDD3. Assignment of the J gene here rests on matching the DNA to germline, because TCRdb gives none. CDR1 is TSWWSYY and CDR2 is QGS in the germline V gene. This CDR3 is 21 amino acids long. V lost 5 bases, J lost 0 bases, and 23 bases stayed unmatched. The DNA of the CDR3 is TGTGCTCTTGGGAACTGGATTGGGGGGCTGGGGGAACCCCTATACACCGATAAACTCATCTTT. As protein: CALGNWIGGLGEPLYTDKLIF.

Remarks on this clone: The protein TCRdb gives is from a much larger clone and does not agree with this DNA's translation at residue 11, likely a read error; the protein shown here comes from the DNA. V usage is TRDV1 and J usage is TRDJ1; TRDD3 matches 8 bases. The J segment lost 8 bases and the V segment lost 5 bases, leaving 13 bases of the junction unmatched. The CDR3 consists of 15 residues. The germline V gene encodes CDR1 TSWWSYY and CDR2 QGS. The CDR3 DNA follows: TGTGCTCTTGGGTCCACTTATCCGCTGGGGGAGAAACTCATCTTT. Its protein product is CALGSTYPLGEKLIF.

Of note for this clone: This sequence is one base from a far larger clone and is likely a read error. Other DNA sequences of this sample code for an identical CDR3. This chain uses TRDV1 with TRDJ1; 8 bases align to TRDD3. TCRdb supplies no J gene; here it was assigned by aligning the nucleotide sequence to germline. CDR3 size: 23 residues. J gave up 2 bases and V 4 bases, and 30 bases lay outside the gene matches. CDR1 TSWWSYY and CDR2 QGS come from the germline V gene. The CDR3 loop reads CALGVPPLFLRGWGRDRTDKLIF. In DNA form, the CDR3 reads TGTGCTCTTGGGGTCCCTCCCCTCTTCCTGCGTGGCTGGGGGAGAGACAGAACCGATAAACTCATCTTT.

In this sample, this clone turned up many times. It differs at one base from a far larger clone, so likely a read error. Other DNA sequences in this sample translate to the same CDR3. The V gene is TRDV1, the J gene TRDJ1, with 12 nucleotides matching TRDD3. Germline CDR1 TSWWSYY, CDR2 QGS. This CDR3 is 21 amino acids long. Here the CDR3 reads CALGKFLWGIRGVIYTDKLIF. The DNA of the CDR3 is TGTGCCCTTGGGAAGTTCCTCTGGGGGATACGCGGGGTTATTTACACCGATAAACTCATCTTT.

Remarks on this clone: A far larger clone is one nucleotide away, so this likely arose from a read error. Other DNA sequences in the same sample also yield this CDR3. With the J gene uncalled, the V gene is TRDV2; TRDD3 is the table's D call and was not checked against the DNA. The CDR3 extends over 15 amino acids. Looked up from germline, CDR1 is GEAIGNYY and CDR2 is EKD. The CDR3 here is CACDPLGSGRDKLIF. CDR3 DNA: TGTGCCTGTGACCCCCTGGGGAGCGGACGCGATAAACTCATTTTT.

As regards this clone: Translating this DNA gives a protein that differs at residue 3 from the TCRdb one, which belongs to a much larger clone; a read error is likely, and the protein shown is this translation. The rearrangement links TRDV2 to TRDJ1, with 12 bases aligning to TRDD3. Because TCRdb records no J gene, it was assigned here through a match of the DNA to germline. The germline V gene encodes CDR1 GEAIGNYY and CDR2 EKD. The CDR3 is 17 residues long. The CDR3 reads CAYDTAGGYANTDKLIF. In nucleotides, the CDR3 is TGTGCCTATGACACCGCTGGGGGATACGCTAACACCGATAAACTCATCTTT.

This clone was recorded a few times. The protein TCRdb lists belongs to a much larger clone and differs from this DNA's translation at residue 15, which points to a read error; the protein shown is made from the DNA. The rearrangement links TRDV1 to TRDJ1, with D possibly matching TRDD2 (6 bases). TCRdb lists no J gene, so it was determined here by aligning the DNA to germline. CDR3 length equals 24 residues. The V end lost 1 base, the J end lost 1 base, and 37 bases lay between the germline ends. Germline V lookup: CDR1 TSWWSYY, CDR2 QGS. The CDR3 DNA sequence: TGTGCTCTTGGGGAACCGGGTAAGCTTCCTCAAACGTACTGGAGGATTAGGGGCACCGATAAACTCATCTTT. Translated: CALGEPGKLPQTYWRIRGTDKLIF.

Regarding this clone: A much larger clonotype is one base distant, so this may be a read error. The DNA is omitted, as the CDR3 cannot be located on it reliably, and the CDR3 follows TCRdb's listing. At the DNA level, this CDR3 is encoded by other sequences in the same sample as well. This CDR3 is CALGALGDQYTDKLIF. V is TRDV1 and J is TRDJ1; the table calls TRDD3, which could not be checked here. Including both end residues, the CDR3 is 16 amino acids long. Per the germline V gene, CDR1 is TSWWSYY and CDR2 is QGS.

The gene calls are TRDV2 and TRDJ1; 12 bases fit TRDD3. The J gene, absent from TCRdb, was called here by matching the DNA to germline. Germline V gene lookup returns CDR1 GEAIGNYY and CDR2 EKD. The CDR3 is made up of 21 amino acids. Germline trimming cut 0 bases from V and 0 bases from J; bases unmatched to any gene: 16. The CDR3: CACDTIGHTGGYSGYTDKLIF. The CDR3 region has the DNA TGTGCCTGTGACACCATCGGGCATACTGGGGGATACTCCGGGTACACCGATAAACTCATCTTT.

Notes on this clone: Translating this DNA gives a protein that differs at residue 16 from the TCRdb one, which belongs to a much larger clone; a read error is likely, and the protein shown is this translation. The V gene is TRDV1, the J gene TRDJ1; D might be TRDD2 (6 bases). Here the J gene came from matching the DNA to germline, since TCRdb omits it. The ends were cut back, 3 bases at V and 1 base at J, with 33 bases in the middle. This CDR3 has 22 residues. Germline lookup yields CDR1 TSWWSYY and CDR2 QGS. CDR3 bases: TGTGCTCTTGGGGACGCCCCTTCTTCCTTAATCCACCTGATCCAGTTCACCGATAAACTCATCTTT. Encoded protein: CALGDAPSSLIHLIQFTDKLIF.

Concerning this clone itself: TCRdb assigns this DNA the protein of a much larger clone, which departs from its translation at residue 8; this likely reflects a read error, and the protein shown comes from translating the DNA. The rearrangement links TRDV3 to TRDJ1; a possible D gene is TRDD3 (6 bases). The J gene, left out of TCRdb, was set here by checking the DNA against germline. CDR1 is TVYSNPD and CDR2 is GDNSRS in the germline V gene (reference sequence). The CDR3 runs to 16 residues. V lost 5 bases and J 0 bases, leaving 22 bases between the germline ends. As DNA, the CDR3 is TGTGCCCCACACTTCCGGGGGACGCAGTACACCGATAAACTCATCTTT. Translation gives CAPHFRGTQYTDKLIF. The full variable domain, rest sourced from reference TRDV3 and TRDJ1, is CDKVTQSSPDQTVASGSEVVLLCTYDTVYSNPDLFWYRIRPDYSFQFVFYGDNSRSEGADFTQGRFSVKHILTQKAFHLVISPVRTEDSATYYCAPHFRGTQYTDKLIFGKGTRVTVEP.

In its sample, this clone was seen many times. TCRdb's listed protein matches a much larger clone and diverges from this DNA's translation at residue 14, likely through a read error; the protein shown comes from the DNA. The chain employs TRDV3 and TRDJ1; no clear D gene. Assignment of the J gene here rests on matching the DNA to germline, because TCRdb gives none. The CDR3 has 19 residues. The germline CDR1 and CDR2 sequences are TVYSNPD and GDNSRS (reference sequence). Trimming shortened V by 3 bases and J by 4 bases, and 33 bases separated the two germline ends. The chain's CDR3 is CAFPKSTYIRPRRCDKLIF. The CDR3 DNA reads TGTGCCTTCCCAAAATCGACGTACATTCGGCCCCGGAGATGCGATAAACTCATCTTT.

This clone was seen at least ten times. Translating this DNA gives a protein that differs at residue 12 from the TCRdb one, which belongs to a much larger clone; a read error is likely, and the protein shown is this translation. This chain joins TRDV2 and TRDJ1, with 8 bases identical to TRDD3. TCRdb supplies no J gene; here it was assigned by aligning the nucleotide sequence to germline. Trimming took 0 bases from V and 2 from J; bases not matched to a gene: 16. This CDR3 is built from 19 residues. Germline V lookup: CDR1 GEAIGNYY, CDR2 EKD. The CDR3 region is CACDTVGGIREKKTDKLIF. CDR3 nucleotide sequence: TGTGCCTGTGACACCGTAGGAGGGATACGCGAAAAGAAAACCGATAAACTCATCTTT.

Only a few counts were recorded for this clone. A far larger clone is a single base away, which makes a read error likely. Additional DNA sequences in this sample encode the identical CDR3. The V and J genes are TRDV1 and TRDJ1; 9 nucleotides line up with TRDD3. No J segment appears in TCRdb, so it was assigned here by matching the sequence to germline. This CDR3 is built from 22 residues. The germline CDR1 and CDR2 sequences are TSWWSYY and QGS. Here the CDR3 reads CALGENQFKYWGTPLYTDKLIF. The CDR3, as DNA: TGTGCTCTTGGGGAAAACCAATTCAAGTACTGGGGGACACCTCTGTACACAGATAAACTCATCTTT.

In this sample, this clone turned up a few times. The TCRdb record carries a much larger clone's protein, which differs from this DNA's translation at residue 3; a read error is the likely cause, and the protein listed here is the DNA translation. The gene calls are TRDV1 and TRDJ1; the match to TRDD3 covers 10 bases. The J gene, not given by TCRdb, was assigned here from a germline match of the nucleotide sequence. CDR1 and CDR2 (germline): TSWWSYY, QGS. The length of the CDR3 is 26 residues. Here the CDR3 DNA reads TGTGCTATTGGGGAACGAACGATTGTCCTACCGATGAGAGGGGGATACGCCGTTTTATACACCGATAAACTCATCTTT. This sequence encodes CAIGERTIVLPMRGGYAVLYTDKLIF.

A word on this clone: TCRdb shows a much larger clone's protein in place of this DNA's translation, and the two differ at residue 7, likely through a read error; the protein shown is translated from the DNA. CDR3 nucleotide sequence: TGTGCCTGTGACCCGCTGCCCTTCCACACTGGGGATACGGGGTCCACCGATAAACTCATCTTT. It translates to CACDPLPFHTGDTGSTDKLIF. The chain has TRDV2 and TRDJ1; TRDD3 aligns across 9 bases. The J gene comes from matching the DNA to germline here; TCRdb lacks it. V shed 3 bases, J shed 1 base, and the junction held 23 bases outside the gene matches. The CDR3 is 21 amino acids. Germline V gives CDR1 GEAIGNYY, CDR2 EKD.

With respect to this clone: The protein given by TCRdb reflects a much larger clone and differs at residue 16 from this DNA's translation, likely from a read error; the protein shown is the DNA's translation. TRDV1 is the V gene, and the J gene was not called; the table gives TRDD3 as D, unverified against the DNA. CDR1 is TSWWSYY, CDR2 QGS, per germline. This CDR3 has 18 amino acids. CDR3 residues: CALGEAGGYIVETDKPIF. For the CDR3, the DNA is TGTGCTCTTGGGGAGGCTGGGGGATACATCGTGGAGACCGATAAACCCATCTTT.

In regard to this clone: Given a far larger clone just one base away, this is likely a sequencing read error. Within the sample, other DNA sequences also encode this same CDR3. This chain connects TRAV38-2/DV8 to TRDJ1; D might be TRDD3 (5 bases). TCRdb does not report a J gene; here it was assigned by matching the DNA to germline references. There are 13 residues in the CDR3. In germline, CDR1 is TSESDYY, CDR2 QEAYKQQN. V dropped 4 bases and J dropped 0 bases, with 7 bases sitting between them. This chain's CDR3 is CAYRGYYTDKLIF. CDR3 nucleotide sequence: TGTGCTTATAGGGGATATTACACCGATAAACTCATCTTT.

This clone has only a few counts. TCRdb has a much larger clone's protein, which differs at residue 15 from the translation of this DNA, likely because of a read error; what is shown is the protein translated from the DNA. The chain is built from TRDV1 and TRDJ2; TRDD3 matches at 8 bases. V gave up 0 bases and J gave up 5 bases; unmatched junction bases: 26. The CDR3 runs to 23 residues. The germline CDR1 and CDR2 sequences are TSWWSYY and QGS. The chain's CDR3 is CALGELYVFLRLGILIRTAQLFF. CDR3 nucleotides: TGTGCTCTTGGGGAACTATATGTCTTCCTCCGCCTGGGGATACTAATTAGAACAGCACAACTCTTCTTT.